This is a list of T cell receptor beta chains from one sample in a study of T cell repertoires in cytomegalovirus infection. TCRdb called the reads again in MiXCR, with one record for every CDR3 protein. The sample includes over 250,000 distinct CDR3 sequences, less than 25% of them seen just once. Their recognized antigens are unknown. The starting material was cultured PBMCs, obtained from culture after CMV antigen stimulation. These TCRs come from a human donor in good health (CMV status not recorded). Some clones in this sample may be carry-over from other donors' samples. CDR3s include the opening cysteine and the closing phenylalanine or tryptophan. The order of the fields is V gene, J gene, clone size, D gene, CDR3 protein. D genes are given only for firm matches. Clone size is shown for a subset of rows, as once, few, many or a class of expanded clone.

TRBV12-3/TRBV12-4	TRBJ2-3	few	NA	CASSWGISTDTQYF
TRBV12-3/TRBV12-4	TRBJ2-7	NA	NA	CASANMGASSYEQYF
TRBV28	TRBJ2-3	few	NA	CASSSSPDTQYF
TRBV2	TRBJ2-5	many	NA	CASSTYRSQETQYF
TRBV6-2/TRBV6-3	TRBJ2-2	NA	NA	CATGDTGELFF
TRBV5-6	TRBJ2-5	few	NA	CASSLTGTETQYF
TRBV20-1	TRBJ1-1	NA	NA	CSAPGTHKEAFF
TRBV6-5	TRBJ1-1	few	NA	CASSNLRGRVTEAFF
TRBV7-2	TRBJ2-3	few	TRBD2	CASATSGRTDTQYF
TRBV12-3/TRBV12-4	TRBJ1-1	many	NA	CASTQRLDTEAFF
TRBV12-3/TRBV12-4	TRBJ2-2	NA	NA	CASSYWPNTGELFF
TRBV11-3	TRBJ1-1	NA	TRBD1	CASSLGLRDREDTEAFF
TRBV7-2	TRBJ2-2	few	NA	CASSLDLTSPSGELFF
TRBV20-1	TRBJ2-7	few	NA	CSAQSTSGPSYEQYF
TRBV7-2	TRBJ2-1	NA	NA	CASSLNSGVGEQFF
TRBV7-7	TRBJ2-3	many	TRBD1	CASSRDSLTDTQYF
TRBV7-9	TRBJ1-6	many	NA	CASSLEGPLHF
TRBV29-1	TRBJ2-3	NA	NA	CSESGEAGQGTDTQYF
TRBV7-2	TRBJ1-2	few	NA	CASSSWALSGDYGYTF
TRBV7-9	TRBJ2-3	few	TRBD2	CASSHTSGSADTQYF
TRBV9	TRBJ2-1	NA	NA	CASSVGSGVYNEQFF
TRBV18	TRBJ1-5	NA	NA	CASSPSGGAGNQPQHF
TRBV11-3	TRBJ2-2	NA	NA	CASSLGGNANTGELFF
TRBV12-3/TRBV12-4	TRBJ2-1	many	NA	CASSLSGTTSTYNEQFF
TRBV27	TRBJ1-4	NA	NA	CASRPQGNEKLFF
TRBV7-8	TRBJ2-4	NA	NA	CASSLRLPKNIQYF
TRBV12-3/TRBV12-4	TRBJ2-1	many	TRBD1	CASSKAGTGIFNEQFF
TRBV28	TRBJ2-7	NA	NA	CASSFFEGGGEQYF
TRBV2	TRBJ1-5	NA	TRBD1	CASSEWGQGYGQPQHF
TRBV7-3	TRBJ2-1	many	TRBD2	CASSMGLGIEQFF
TRBV28	TRBJ2-3	NA	TRBD2	CACGLAGGDTQYF
TRBV19	TRBJ2-5	few	TRBD2	CASSTGLAGRQETQYF
TRBV4-1	TRBJ2-1	NA	NA	CASSQDTGTGDEQFF
TRBV28	TRBJ1-4	many	NA	CASSFSTLQVFF
TRBV30	TRBJ2-2	NA	TRBD2	CAWTLGTRGTGELFF
TRBV7-2	TRBJ2-1	many	NA	CASSRRGYEQFF
TRBV6-2/TRBV6-3	TRBJ1-5	few	NA	CASSYPSNQPQHF
TRBV7-8	TRBJ2-4	NA	NA	CASSLRSRTAVDLNIQYF
TRBV4-3	TRBJ1-4	NA	NA	CASSRRDGTNEKLFF
TRBV15	TRBJ1-2	few	NA	CATSGETDNYGYTF
TRBV29-1	TRBJ2-4	NA	NA	CSVWDGGKNIQYF
TRBV19	TRBJ1-1	NA	NA	CASSIYRFNTEAFF
TRBV7-9	TRBJ1-5	few	NA	CASSSSGISNQPQHF
TRBV7-2	TRBJ1-5	many	NA	CASSLRAGKHQPQHF
TRBV6-1	TRBJ1-1	few	NA	CVSSPTSDSTEAFF
TRBV2	TRBJ2-2	NA	NA	CASSEEMVGELFF
TRBV5-4	TRBJ2-5	few	TRBD2	CASSLSGAGQETQYF
TRBV7-8	TRBJ2-7	few	NA	CASSLAPTDPYEQYF
TRBV28	TRBJ1-6	few	NA	CASRTSNSPLHF
TRBV12-5	TRBJ1-1	NA	TRBD1	CASGLDRTGLNTEAFF
TRBV19	TRBJ1-5	NA	NA	CASSMNRHQPQHF
TRBV6-2/TRBV6-3	TRBJ2-5	few	TRBD2	CASSYQLATNQETQYF
TRBV5-6	TRBJ1-6	NA	NA	CASSSTGPVTYNSPLHF
TRBV7-9	TRBJ2-3	many	TRBD1	CASSFEGARDTQYF